This entry concerns a single T cell receptor (beta chain). The antigen is unknown. All the patients suffered relapse after autologous stem cell transplantation, and brentuximab vedotin exposure differed. This record belongs to a study of PD-1 blockade in classical Hodgkin lymphoma. Overall study results and limits: Some patients started nivolumab under 1 year after ASCT, and they were excluded. Factors driving the repertoire differences, possibly disease activity or prior therapy, remain undefined.

Produced via immunoSEQ multiplex PCR; TCRdb's table is partial and in-frame only. This sample has around 58,000 clones, with under 95% found just once. The sequencing used peripheral blood mononuclear cells (PBMCs), collected at baseline. This clonotype originated in a human donor with classical Hodgkin lymphoma.

The CDR3 reads CAWRGGFYNEQFF. The CDR3 coding sequence is TGTGCCTGGAGAGGGGGGTTCTACAATGAGCAGTTCTTC. This rearrangement joins TRBV30 to TRBJ2-1; either TRBD1 or TRBD2 may supply D (6 bases each). CDR3 length: 13 residues. CDR1 is GTSNPN and CDR2 is SVGIG in the germline V gene (reference sequence). V was cut by 3 bases and J by 3 bases, with 9 bases left in between.